The rows below give T cell receptor beta chains drawn from one sample of a study of cytomegalovirus exposure and HLA in healthy donors. The data were produced by immunoSEQ multiplex PCR, yet TCRdb's version contains in-frame clones alone and is incomplete. The sample records about 100,000 clones, approximately 96% being singletons. Sequences were obtained from PBMCs. The receptors here all came from a woman aged 18-29 years in good health and CMV-seronegative. The conserved cysteine and the conserved F or W are not part of the CDR3 here. Fields, in order: clone size, V gene, CDR3 protein. Size tells how often a clone was seen (once, few, many) or the class of an expanded clone, and some rows leave it out.

>.|TRBV4-2
ASSQGTLSTDTQY
>.|TRBV5-6
ASSFRALAGGSGETQY
>.|TRBV5-4
ASSRRDRGPEKLF
>.|TRBV6-1
ASSERASGGANEQF
>.|TRBV28
ASSDSDEKLF
>.|TRBV2
ASSEGRGGLNEQF
>.|TRBV7-2
ASSSPVYEQY
>.|TRBV4-2
ASSQEDRENTEAF
>.|TRBV27
ASARGLANEKLF
>.|TRBV5-4
ASSSRVLPGAYNEQF
>.|TRBV20-1
SSTGETEAF
>.|TRBV7-3
ASSLTAGGWETQY
>.|TRBV6-1
ASSEDGTEDNEQF
>.|TRBV19
ASSAPTAKLSYEQY
>.|TRBV6-6
ASSYGATGDYEQY
>.|TRBV15
ATSRHWGGASGANVLT
>.|TRBV28
ASSFPGMRTSNQPQH
>.|TRBV28
ASSLGGGSTDTQY
>.|TRBV11-3
ASSPPPARTQY
>.|TRBV30
AWSDFFRLASGGNYEQY
>.|TRBV30
AWSVYGYEQY
>.|TRBV5-1
ASSLSQGGGNEQF
>.|TRBV20-1
SALGHYEQY
>once|TRBV5-4
ASSTDFYSYEQY
>.|TRBV18
ASSPTGAPKTQY
>.|TRBV28
ASSPYSGGSYNEQF
>.|TRBV25-1
ASSLGGGSPEELF
>.|TRBV18
ASSPPRIGGAASRNEQF
>once|TRBV28
ASSPGDRVEKLF
>.|TRBV2
ASITGGWQY
>once|TRBV19
APGHRIYEQY
>.|TRBV2
ASSGGRSWNQPQH
>.|TRBV5-1
ASSLASGQETQY
>.|TRBV6-1
ALHTGQGANEQY
>.|TRBV11-1
ASSWGDRGSFETQY
>.|TRBV5-1
ASSSGDMVSSPLH
>.|TRBV5-4
ASSPLSGGADNEQF
>.|TRBV7-9
ASSLVSVYNEQF
>few|TRBV7-2
ASSLVRGQGTNEKLF
>.|TRBV7-2
ASSPGIIGDTIY
>.|TRBV5-8
ASSSGGIRNQPQH
>once|TRBV6-5
ASSLGQSNNSPLH
>.|TRBV28
ASSPQGTYEQY
>.|TRBV4-1
ASSPPSSYNSPLH
>.|TRBV6-5
ASGTRTGRGGELF